The next 11 T cell receptor beta chains were all read from a single sample in a study of T cells in Graves' hyperthyroidism and ophthalmopathy. TCR beta CDR3 region amplification was performed from RNA transcripts. First-round RT-PCR of the TCR CDR3 relied on the HTBI primer set. MiXCR was run by TCRdb on the multiplex PCR reads, yielding one entry per CDR3 protein. This sample has just under 750,000 distinct CDR3 sequences; roughly 32% occur once, and the top ten carry 30% to 40%. Sequenced: blood. These receptors all stem from a woman aged 40 to 50 with Graves' hyperthyroidism.

V gene TRBV7-9 combines with J gene TRBJ2-1, with 11 bases matching TRBD2. Germline-derived CDR1 and CDR2 are SEHNR and FQNEAQ (reference sequence). J was trimmed by 9 bases and V by 4 bases; bases with no gene match: 8. This CDR3 is 15 amino acids long. CDR3 region: CASSSSSGGKGEQFF. The CDR3 nucleotides read TGTGCCAGCAGCTCTTCTAGCGGGGGGAAGGGTGAGCAGTTCTTC. The full variable domain, rest sourced from reference TRBV7-9 and TRBJ2-1, is DTGVSQNPRHKITKRGQNVTFRCDPISEHNRLYWYRQTLGQGPEFLTYFQNEAQLEKSRLLSDRFSAERPKGSFSTLEIQRTEQGDSAMYLCASSSSSGGKGEQFFGPGTRLTVL.

At least ten counts were recorded for this clonotype. The chain employs TRBV10-3 and TRBJ1-1; D call uncertain. Germline-derived CDR1 and CDR2 are ENHRY and SYGVKD. The V gene lost 7 bases and the J gene lost 1 base, with 10 bases spanning the gap. CDR3 size: 13 residues. The CDR3 nucleotides read TGTGCCATCAAGGAGGCGTCGAACACTGAAGCTTTCTTT. It encodes CAIKEASNTEAFF.

As DNA, the CDR3 is TGTGCCAGCAGCTTGTACAGGGGCTCTAATGAAAAACTGTTTTTT. Translation: CASSLYRGSNEKLFF. J is TRBJ1-4 and V is TRBV11-2; 7 positions agree with TRBD1. V shed 3 bases, J shed 3 bases, and the junction held 4 bases outside the gene matches. The CDR3 length is 15 residues. The germline V gene has CDR1 SGHAT and CDR2 FQNNGV.

This clonotype was found a few times. The gene calls are TRBV5-6 and TRBJ1-1; D possibly corresponds to TRBD1 (5 bases). Trimming took 1 base from V and 0 from J, leaving 10 bases between them. This CDR3 is built from 15 residues. Germline assignment: CDR1 SGHDT and CDR2 YYEEEE. The CDR3 coding sequence is TGTGCCAGCAGCTTGCCGGGGGGACTGAACACTGAAGCTTTCTTT. Translating it yields CASSLPGGLNTEAFF.

This clonotype appeared many times. The V and J genes are TRBV20-1 and TRBJ1-1; 7 bases fit TRBD1. V dropped 6 bases and J dropped 0; count of bases not matched to a gene: 7. This CDR3 region has 14 residues. Germline CDR1 reads DFQATT; CDR2 reads SNEGSKA (reference sequence). This CDR3 reads CSAVRQGLNTEAFF. The CDR3, as DNA: TGCAGTGCCGTAAGACAGGGCTTGAACACTGAAGCTTTCTTT.

The gene calls are TRBV9 and TRBJ1-2; 10 nucleotides line up with TRBD1. Trimming removed 7 bases from V and 5 bases from J; junction bases left unmatched: 8. The germline CDR1 and CDR2 sequences are SGDLS and YYNGEE. There are 14 residues in the CDR3. For the CDR3, the DNA is TGTGCCAGCGGGGGACAGGGGACTACGTATGGCTACACCTTC. It codes for CASGGQGTTYGYTF.

This clonotype was seen ten or more times. J is TRBJ2-5 and V is TRBV20-1; 12 positions match TRBD2. CDR3 length equals 15 residues. Germline-derived CDR1 and CDR2 are DFQATT and SNEGSKA (reference sequence). The junction had 6 bases not matched to a gene; V was cut back by 2 bases and J by 5 bases. The CDR3 loop is CSARRLAGAEETQYF. The DNA of the CDR3 is TGCAGTGCTAGACGACTAGCGGGAGCTGAGGAGACCCAGTACTTC.

The V and J genes are TRBV7-2 and TRBJ1-2; 10 bases match TRBD1. Unmatched junction bases numbered 8, after V lost 5 bases and J lost 8 bases. Germline CDR1 reads SGHTA; CDR2 reads FQGNSA. The CDR3 spans 14 residues. The CDR3 bases are TGTGCCAGCAGCCGCCGCGACAGGGGGCAAGGCTACACCTTC. It translates to CASSRRDRGQGYTF.

The J gene is TRBJ2-5, the V gene TRBV29-1, with 12 positions matching TRBD1. The length of the CDR3 is 14 residues. Looked up from germline, CDR1 is SQVTM and CDR2 is ANQGSEA. With V trimmed by 3 bases and J by 4 bases, 3 bases remained unmatched. The CDR3 loop is CSVEGQGAGETQYF. The DNA for the CDR3 is TGCAGCGTTGAGGGACAGGGGGCGGGAGAGACCCAGTACTTC.

This clonotype appeared a single time. This chain connects TRBV4-2 to TRBJ2-7; D is possibly TRBD2 (6 bases). Judging by the DNA end, TRBJ2-1 fits better; the J call may be wrong. This CDR3 is 13 amino acids long. Germline V CDR1 and CDR2: LGHNA, YNFKEQ. The chain's CDR3 is CASSRDWYNEQFF. DNA for the CDR3: TGTGCCAGCAGCCGGGACTGGTACAATGAGCAGTTCTTC.

Many counts were recorded for this clonotype. This chain connects TRBV10-3 to TRBJ1-2; TRBD1 might be the D (5 bases). This CDR3 has 14 residues. Germline lookup yields CDR1 ENHRY and CDR2 SYGVKD. Trimming shortened V by 7 bases and J by 3 bases, and 15 bases separated the two germline ends. The CDR3 here is CAINRQGDDYGYTF. CDR3 bases: TGTGCCATCAATCGGCAGGGCGACGACTATGGCTACACCTTC.